Given below is one T cell receptor beta chain in context. Its antigen target is currently unknown. Per-nucleotide qualities are absent, and no much larger clonotype sits a single base away. This entry comes from a study of shared clonotypes between healthy human individuals (dated by TCRdb to about 2020). About the study as a whole: The cohort comprised two women and a few men aged 18 to 49 years. Per donor, leukapheresis produced somewhere between about 0.94 and 10 billion PBMCs. For each donor, CD4 naive and CD4 memory were each given three plates, CD8 naive was given two plates, and CD8 memory was given one plate. Libraries were prepared and TCR repertoires were sequenced by different laboratories using diverse techniques, in order to increase sequencing depth and limit assay-specific biases. To estimate repertoire size and how much clonotype sharing occurs between individuals, the study deeply sequenced the blood TCR repertoires of a handful of healthy adults.

Using the deep immunoSEQ assay, multiplex PCR amplified TCR CDR3 regions from genomic DNA. Extracted genomic DNA from each cell subset was distributed evenly across all wells of several immunoSEQ 96-well plates, and each plate was treated as a replicate. Each replicate PCR for sorted subsets received 150 to 250 ng genomic DNA, equal to about 30,000 T cell genomes. The purified libraries were quantified using a Qubit 3.0 fluorometer, sized with a Bioanalyzer 2100, and then quantified again using the KAPA Library Quantification kit. Each immunoSEQ 96-well plate was sequenced on its own single-read 150-cycle Illumina NextSeq 550 flow cell. Under the source paper's analysis protocol: Because only junctional sequences without quality scores were contained in the immunoSEQ output, filtering matching that applied to full-length reads could not be performed. To assign V/J genes and CDR3, sequences were annotated using PyIR, a Python wrapper for IgBLAST v1.9, with IMGT germline references. Reads were filtered out if the reads had weak V/J assignments (E-value above 1e-6), no CDR3, stop codons, out-of-frame junctions, or ambiguous translated residues. V3J clonotypes were defined as sequences sharing an identical inferred V gene, J gene, and CDR3 amino acid sequence. Percentage overlap between repertoires was calculated by dividing the number of shared unique clonotypes by the size of the smaller repertoire. RTK rarefaction, the Chao1 estimator, and Recon v2.1 estimates of unobserved clonotypes were used to assess repertoire richness. OLGA was used to compute generation probabilities for all TCRbeta clonotypes that the gDNA method yielded from a handful of donors. The source is immuneACCESS, and TCRdb retained only in-frame sequences with V and J called. Part of the clones is not carried over; for the studies checked, unresolved V genes explain less than half of this, and the remainder is unexplained. The V and J calls and clone size were taken over from that table, and D and trimming were inferred from the DNA. Recorded for this sample are approximately 2,000,000 clones; over 85% of them occurred a single time. More than 1.5% of the sample comes from the top ten.

Overall study outcomes, separate from this receptor: When several donors were compared, the shared fraction of clonotypes was about 5% for naive CD4, roughly 3.4% for naive CD8, about 2.4% for memory CD4, and less than 0.5% for memory CD8. Compared with non-shared clonotypes, the clonotypes found in all four sorted-subset donors had higher generation probabilities. Pairwise subsampling indicated that sequencing depth was expected to affect the degree of clonotype sharing among donors. Sampling was restricted to blood, and TCR repertoires in tissues likely differ from the TCR repertoires found in blood. Even with the large sequencing depth, rarefaction of the sorted-subset datasets indicated that sequencing was incomplete. Estimated clonotype richness was generally larger for naive than for memory subsets. Because the study included a small number of donors, the genetic and exposure-history diversity represented was limited.

Inclusive of the bounding cysteine and phenylalanine, the CDR3 is 15 residues long. The DNA shown is the 45-base CDR3, in frame from base 1. In the germline V gene (reference sequence), CDR1 corresponds to LNHDA and CDR2 to SQIVND. CD8 naive samples were obtained by positive selection for CCR7 among CD45RO-negative cells, yielding a CD45RA+CCR7+ population from which TemRA cells were excluded. The donors were healthy, HIV-negative adults with no recently reported acute infections or vaccinations. All donors were Caucasian adults living in Nashville, Tennessee, USA. After blood collection by leukapheresis, PBMCs were isolated using Ficoll-Histopaque density gradient centrifugation and then cryopreserved in the vapor phase of liquid nitrogen. Analytical flow cytometry was used to check the purity and quantity of every magnetically sorted T cell population. Genomic DNA was isolated from every sorted fraction and measured by UV absorbance on a Nanodrop 2000c.

Sequenced material: naive CD8+ T cells from PBMCs. Sample cell subset or site, as interpreted from the label and publication: CD45RA+CCR7+. This clonotype was sampled from a man aged 18-30 years in good health. Some clones in this sample may be carry-over from other donors' samples. The chain was built from TRBV19 and TRBJ2-5, with TRBD1 perhaps the D gene, on 7 matching bases. The J call is uncertain, as TRBJ2-7 better fits the DNA end. The CDR3: CASSTPRGDSYEQYF. The bases read TGTGCCAGTAGTACCCCCAGGGGGGACTCCTACGAGCAGTACTTC.